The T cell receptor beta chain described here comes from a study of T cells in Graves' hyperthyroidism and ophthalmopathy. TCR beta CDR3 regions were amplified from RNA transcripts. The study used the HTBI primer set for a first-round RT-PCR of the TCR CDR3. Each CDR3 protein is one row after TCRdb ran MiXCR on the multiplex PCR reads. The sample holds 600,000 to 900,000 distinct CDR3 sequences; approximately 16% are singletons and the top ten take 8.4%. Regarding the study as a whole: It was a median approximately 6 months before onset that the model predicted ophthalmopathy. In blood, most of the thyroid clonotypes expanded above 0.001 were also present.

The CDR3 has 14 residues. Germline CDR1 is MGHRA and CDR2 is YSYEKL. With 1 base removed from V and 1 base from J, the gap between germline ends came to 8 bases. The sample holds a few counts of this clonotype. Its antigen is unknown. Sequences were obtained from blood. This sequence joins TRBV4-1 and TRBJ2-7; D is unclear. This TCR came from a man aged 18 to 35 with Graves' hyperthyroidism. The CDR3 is CASSQVRASYEQYF. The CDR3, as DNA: TGCGCCAGCAGCCAAGTTAGGGCTTCCTACGAGCAGTACTTC.